Listed below are T cell receptor beta chains from one sample, sequenced in a study of T cell responses to AZD1222 COVID-19 vaccine. Profiled with immunoSEQ multiplex PCR; TCRdb holds only in-frame clones, not every one. The data show about 110,000 clones, about 91% seen once. The material sequenced was peripheral blood, taken on day 0 of AZD1222 vaccination. The receptor set was obtained from an adult in good health. Each CDR3 is given with its conserved first and last residue. D genes are given only for firm matches. Size is omitted from some rows. Given values are once, few, many or a class for expanded clones.

v_gene: TRBV7-9; len: 13; j_gene: TRBJ2-7; d_gene: -; abundance: once; CDR3aa: CASSLVLDNEQYF; CDR3nt: TGTGCCAGCAGCTTAGTCCTGGACAACGAGCAGTACTTC
v_gene: TRBV29-1; len: 13; j_gene: TRBJ1-2; d_gene: -; abundance: -; CDR3aa: CSVGKDSNYGYTF; CDR3nt: TGCAGCGTTGGCAAGGACAGTAACTATGGCTACACCTTC
v_gene: TRBV6-4; len: 16; j_gene: TRBJ2-1; d_gene: -; abundance: -; CDR3aa: CASSLVPSVSYNEQFF; CDR3nt: TGTGCCAGCAGCCTCGTACCTAGCGTCTCCTACAATGAGCAGTTCTTC
v_gene: TRBV27; len: 14; j_gene: TRBJ1-1; d_gene: -; abundance: -; CDR3aa: CASSLWQGNTEAFF; CDR3nt: TGTGCCAGCAGTTTATGGCAGGGGAACACTGAAGCTTTCTTT
v_gene: TRBV4-3; len: 13; j_gene: TRBJ1-2; d_gene: -; abundance: -; CDR3aa: CASSQPQSGRYTF; CDR3nt: TGCGCCAGCAGCCAACCCCAGTCAGGTCGCTACACCTTC
v_gene: TRBV12-3/TRBV12-4; len: 13; j_gene: TRBJ2-7; d_gene: TRBD2; abundance: -; CDR3aa: CNIQSGSSYEQYF; CDR3nt: TGTAACATCCAAAGCGGGAGCTCCTACGAGCAGTACTTC
v_gene: TRBV5-4; len: 15; j_gene: TRBJ2-3; d_gene: -; abundance: -; CDR3aa: CASSLPGASTDTQYF; CDR3nt: TGTGCCAGCAGCTTGCCAGGGGCTAGCACAGATACGCAGTATTTT
v_gene: TRBV6-6; len: 13; j_gene: TRBJ1-1; d_gene: -; abundance: -; CDR3aa: CASSSTVVTEAFF; CDR3nt: TGTGCCAGCAGTTCGACAGTTGTCACTGAAGCTTTCTTT
v_gene: TRBV7-2; len: 15; j_gene: TRBJ1-2; d_gene: TRBD1; abundance: -; CDR3aa: CASSIVHTGGSGYTF; CDR3nt: TGTGCCAGCAGCATAGTCCACACAGGGGGCTCTGGCTACACCTTC
v_gene: TRBV5-6; len: 13; j_gene: TRBJ1-1; d_gene: -; abundance: -; CDR3aa: CASSLGDSGEAFF; CDR3nt: TGTGCCAGCAGCTTGGGGGACTCCGGGGAAGCTTTCTTT
v_gene: TRBV7-3; len: 13; j_gene: TRBJ2-3; d_gene: -; abundance: -; CDR3aa: CASSLNEGDTQYF; CDR3nt: TGTGCCAGCAGCTTAAATGAGGGAGATACGCAGTATTTT
v_gene: TRBV9; len: 16; j_gene: TRBJ1-1; d_gene: -; abundance: -; CDR3aa: CASSVAPQGLNTEAFF; CDR3nt: TGTGCCAGCAGCGTAGCACCCCAAGGGCTGAACACTGAAGCTTTCTTT
v_gene: TRBV4-1; len: 15; j_gene: TRBJ2-6; d_gene: -; abundance: -; CDR3aa: CASTPGPAGANVLTF; CDR3nt: TGCGCCAGCACCCCGGGGCCCGCTGGGGCCAACGTCCTGACTTTC
v_gene: TRBV10-2; len: 17; j_gene: TRBJ1-5; d_gene: -; abundance: -; CDR3aa: CASSPGTQYSSNQPQHF; CDR3nt: TGCGCCAGCAGTCCCGGGACACAGTATAGCAGCAATCAGCCCCAGCATTTT
v_gene: TRBV2; len: 14; j_gene: TRBJ1-5; d_gene: TRBD1; abundance: few; CDR3aa: CASSGTGESQPQHF; CDR3nt: TGTGCCAGCAGTGGGACAGGGGAAAGTCAGCCCCAGCATTTT
v_gene: TRBV10-3; len: 16; j_gene: TRBJ1-2; d_gene: TRBD1; abundance: -; CDR3aa: CAISDPKSGGENGYTF; CDR3nt: TGTGCCATCAGTGACCCTAAGTCAGGGGGGGAAAATGGCTACACCTTC